This is a list of T cell receptor beta chains from one sample in a study of T cells in Graves' hyperthyroidism and ophthalmopathy. TCRdb reanalysed the multiplex PCR reads using MiXCR and keeps one entry per CDR3 protein. Here the sample spans 450,000 to 700,000 distinct CDR3 sequences, 40% to 55% being singletons. The sequencing input was peripheral blood or thyroid tissue (not recorded which). The receptors here all came from an adult woman with Graves' disease, either hyperthyroidism or ophthalmopathy (not recorded which). CDR3s include the opening cysteine and the closing phenylalanine or tryptophan. Each record gives: CDR3 protein, CDR3 DNA, D gene, V gene, clone size, J gene. The D gene is left open where the match is weak. Clone size is not always given. Where it is, it says once, few, many or a class for expanded clones.

CASSWGTSGSYEQYF | TGCGCCAGCAGCTGGGGGACTAGCGGGAGCTACGAGCAGTACTTC | TRBD2 | TRBV5-1 | . | TRBJ2-7
CASRPWGSGNTIYF | TGTGCCAGCAGACCCTGGGGCTCTGGAAACACCATATATTTT | . | TRBV6-1 | many | TRBJ1-3
CATSRAGSGRRINEQFF | TGTGCCACCAGCAGAGCGGGTAGCGGGAGACGAATCAATGAGCAGTTCTTC | TRBD2 | TRBV15 | . | TRBJ2-1
CAWTGQMNTEAFF | TGTGCCTGGACTGGACAGATGAACACTGAAGCTTTCTTT | . | TRBV30 | few | TRBJ1-1
CASSEFLAGSYNEQFF | TGTGCCAGCAGTGAATTTCTAGCGGGCTCCTACAATGAGCAGTTCTTC | TRBD2 | TRBV2 | . | TRBJ2-1
CAISDRGTVYGYTF | TGTGCCATCAGTGATCGGGGGACGGTCTATGGCTACACCTTC | . | TRBV10-3 | . | TRBJ1-2
CSAKWGTEAFF | TGCAGTGCCAAGTGGGGCACTGAAGCTTTCTTT | . | TRBV20-1 | . | TRBJ1-1
CASAQGAFF | TGTGCCAGTGCCCAGGGGGCTTTCTTT | . | TRBV7-9 | . | TRBJ1-1
CASSEGFGGNSPLHF | TGTGCCAGCAGTGAAGGATTCGGCGGTAATTCACCCCTCCACTTT | . | TRBV6-4 | many | TRBJ1-6
CSVVDRRNTEASF | TGCAGCGTGGTCGACAGACGGAACACTGAAGCTTCCTTT | . | TRBV29-1 | . | TRBJ1-1
CSVTAMSSGNTIYF | TGCAGCGTAACAGCGATGAGCTCTGGAAACACCATATATTTT | . | TRBV29-1 | few | TRBJ1-3
CASSSGASATNEKLFF | TGCGCCAGCAGCTCCGGGGCGTCAGCAACTAATGAAAAACTGTTTTTT | . | TRBV5-1 | many | TRBJ1-4
CASSLGSTNYGYTF | TGTGCCAGCAGCTTGGGTAGTACTAACTATGGCTACACCTTC | . | TRBV5-8 | many | TRBJ1-2
CASTRGYTF | TGTGCCAGCACCCGAGGCTACACCTTC | . | TRBV12-3/TRBV12-4 | . | TRBJ1-2
CASSQGYSMMTGELFF | TGCGCCAGCAGCCAAGGGTACTCCATGATGACCGGGGAGCTGTTTTTT | . | TRBV4-1 | many | TRBJ2-2
CASSAGLAGGWETQYF | TGTGCCAGCAGCGCCGGACTAGCGGGAGGTTGGGAGACCCAGTACTTC | TRBD2 | TRBV11-3 | many | TRBJ2-5
CASSNRAEAFF | TGTGCCAGTAGTAACCGGGCTGAAGCTTTCTTT | . | TRBV19 | few | TRBJ1-1
CASISSRTGDSYEQYF | TGTGCCAGCATTTCATCCCGGACAGGGGACTCCTACGAGCAGTACTTC | TRBD1 | TRBV2 | . | TRBJ2-7
CASSLGRAYYEQYF | TGTGCCAGCAGTTTAGGTCGGGCCTACTACGAGCAGTACTTC | . | TRBV27 | few | TRBJ2-7
CASRLDRTLSYEQYF | TGTGCCAGCAGGTTGGACAGGACCCTTTCCTACGAGCAGTACTTC | TRBD1 | TRBV28 | . | TRBJ2-7
CASSQRGSYGYTF | TGTGCCAGCAGCCAACGGGGGAGTTATGGCTACACCTTC | . | TRBV3-1 | many | TRBJ1-2
CASGSKRESIEQYF | TGTGCCAGCGGGTCAAAGCGGGAGTCGATCGAGCAGTACTTC | TRBD2 | TRBV7-9 | few | TRBJ2-7
CSANNRGRPQHF | TGCAGTGCTAATAACAGGGGAAGACCCCAGCATTTT | TRBD1 | TRBV20-1 | once | TRBJ1-5
CSARDLGTARENTIYF | TGCAGTGCTAGAGATCTCGGGACGGCCCGTGAAAACACCATATATTTT | . | TRBV20-1 | many | TRBJ1-3
CASSPEDTRQETQYF | TGCGCCAGCAGCCCGGAAGATACGAGGCAAGAGACCCAGTACTTC | . | TRBV5-1 | many | TRBJ2-5
CASSLAGTGTYEQYF | TGTGCCAGCAGCTTAGCCGGGACAGGGACCTACGAGCAGTACTTC | TRBD1 | TRBV7-6 | many | TRBJ2-7
CASSIDPGGAYGYTF | TGTGCCAGTAGTATAGACCCAGGAGGGGCCTATGGCTACACCTTC | . | TRBV19 | once | TRBJ1-2
CASSKSALAEQYF | TGTGCCAGCAGCAAATCGGCCCTAGCTGAGCAGTACTTC | . | TRBV11-2 | many | TRBJ2-7
CASSPDSYYEQYF | TGTGCCAGCAGTCCTGACAGCTACTACGAGCAGTACTTC | . | TRBV7-9 | few | TRBJ2-7
CASSSSDQPQHF | TGTGCCAGCAGCTCCAGCGATCAGCCCCAGCATTTT | . | TRBV7-9 | many | TRBJ1-5
CASSLFGDEQYF | TGTGCCAGCAGTTTATTTGGGGACGAGCAGTACTTC | . | TRBV27 | few | TRBJ2-7
CASSRDPQSSNEQFF | TGTGCCAGCAGTCGTGATCCTCAAAGTTCCAATGAGCAGTTCTTC | . | TRBV16 | . | TRBJ2-1
CASSGSGGRTGELFF | TGTGCCAGTAGTGGTAGCGGGGGACGAACCGGGGAGCTGTTTTTT | TRBD2 | TRBV19 | . | TRBJ2-2
CAIAGSGQPQHF | TGTGCCATCGCTGGAAGCGGTCAGCCCCAGCATTTT | . | TRBV10-3 | once | TRBJ1-5
CASSLNRDNDYTF | TGTGCCAGCAGCTTAAATCGGGACAACGACTACACCTTC | . | TRBV7-2 | . | TRBJ1-2
CAISEVQGEQYF | TGTGCCATCAGTGAGGTACAGGGCGAGCAGTACTTC | . | TRBV10-3 | few | TRBJ2-7
CASSDVGTEAFF | TGTGCCAGCAGTGATGTGGGTACAGAAGCTTTCTTT | . | TRBV6-1 | many | TRBJ1-1
CASSEREKTGETQYF | TGTGCCAGCAGTGAAAGGGAGAAAACTGGAGAGACCCAGTACTTC | . | TRBV2 | . | TRBJ2-5
CASSLPGHDQETQYF | TGTGCCAGCAGTCTACCGGGACACGACCAAGAGACCCAGTACTTC | . | TRBV7-9 | many | TRBJ2-5
CASSRTGGMGYTF | TGTGCCAGCAGCAGGACGGGGGGAATGGGCTACACCTTC | . | TRBV7-9 | . | TRBJ1-2
CASSPTGGPQETQYF | TGCGCCAGCAGCCCAACGGGAGGGCCACAAGAGACCCAGTACTTC | TRBD2 | TRBV5-1 | . | TRBJ2-5
CSANQGDDYGYTF | TGCAGCGCCAACCAGGGGGATGACTATGGCTACACCTTC | TRBD1 | TRBV20-1 | few | TRBJ1-2
CASSLGQGGASEQPQHF | TGCGCCAGCAGCCTCGGACAGGGGGGCGCGTCTGAACAGCCCCAGCATTTT | TRBD1 | TRBV5-1 | . | TRBJ1-5
CASSIVGGPSGELFF | TGTGCCAGTAGTATAGTCGGCGGGCCTAGCGGGGAGCTGTTTTTT | . | TRBV19 | many | TRBJ2-2
CAWSETNSPLHF | TGTGCCTGGAGTGAGACCAATTCACCCCTCCACTTT | . | TRBV30 | . | TRBJ1-6
CASSGDSLNTEAFF | TGCGCCAGCAGTGGGGACAGCTTGAACACTGAAGCTTTCTTT | TRBD1 | TRBV10-1 | many | TRBJ1-1
CASVSGVLETQYF | TGTGCCAGCGTTTCGGGAGTTCTAGAGACCCAGTACTTC | . | TRBV2 | many | TRBJ2-5
CATSRALSGSSYEQYF | TGTGCCACCAGCAGAGCCCTTAGCGGGAGCTCCTACGAGCAGTACTTC | TRBD2 | TRBV15 | . | TRBJ2-7
CASSLGDIYGYTF | TGTGCCAGCAGCTTAGGAGATATCTATGGCTACACCTTC | . | TRBV7-9 | many | TRBJ1-2
CASSEYGDSDYGYTF | TGTGCCAGCAGTGAATACGGGGATTCGGACTATGGCTACACCTTC | . | TRBV25-1 | many | TRBJ1-2
CASSLWDKRDEQYF | TGTGCCAGCAGCCTTTGGGACAAAAGAGACGAGCAGTACTTC | . | TRBV7-8 | many | TRBJ2-7
CASGLGEHEEQYF | TGTGCTAGTGGTTTGGGGGAGCACGAGGAGCAGTACTTC | . | TRBV12-5 | . | TRBJ2-7
CASSLNRLAAYYEQYF | TGTGCCAGCAGCTTAAATCGACTAGCGGCGTACTACGAGCAGTACTTC | TRBD2 | TRBV11-2 | . | TRBJ2-7
CASSLVAGKEQPQHF | TGTGCCAGCAGCCTAGTGGCGGGGAAGGAGCAGCCCCAGCATTTT | . | TRBV7-9 | few | TRBJ1-5